This T cell receptor beta chain was captured by sequencing in a study of OX40 agonist ivuxolimab in advanced cancers. The CDR3 has 14 amino acids. Germline CDR1 is SNHLY and CDR2 is FYNNEI. V was pared by 6 bases and J by 11 bases, with 14 bases of the junction left unmatched. Libraries were prepared by immunoSEQ multiplex PCR; TCRdb keeps only in-frame clonotypes and omits some of them. The table lists about 14,000 clones, roughly 75% of them singletons. Sample: CD4+ or CD8+ T cells sorted from blood, taken in a trial of the OX40 agonist ivuxolimab. This clonotype was obtained from an adult with an advanced solid tumor such as melanoma, head and neck, liver or kidney cancer. V is TRBV2 and J is TRBJ1-2, with TRBD1 identical over 8 bases. This CDR3 reads CASSLDRGRDDYTF. The DNA of the CDR3 is TGTGCCAGCAGCTTAGACAGGGGTCGAGATGATTACACCTTC.